These 25 T cell receptor beta chains were sequenced from one sample in a study of blood T cells in healthy people across ages. The second PCR ran roughly 7 to 12 cycles with a sample-barcoded 5' primer and J-beta primers. Each CDR3 protein gets one entry after TCRdb re-called the 5' RACE reads with MiXCR. The sample consists of 1.5 million to 2 million distinct CDR3 sequences, roughly 43% of them appearing once. The specimen sequenced was blood. The receptors here all came from a human donor in good health.

The chain joins TRBV7-9 to TRBJ1-1, with D perhaps matching TRBD1 (5 bases). Trimming shortened V by 4 bases and J by 5 bases, and 14 bases separated the two germline ends. CDR3 length equals 14 residues. Germline V gene lookup returns CDR1 SEHNR and CDR2 FQNEAQ (reference sequence). CDR3 DNA: TGTGCCAGCAGCTCCCGCAGGGCGGGGACTGAAGCTTTCTTT. Its translation is CASSSRRAGTEAFF.

This clonotype was found once. The chain joins TRBV12-3 or TRBV12-4 to TRBJ1-1; D is ambiguous. The CDR3 sequence is 13 residues long. V was cut by 5 bases and J by 5 bases, with 12 bases left in between. The CDR3 here is CASSLVGMTEAFF. For the CDR3, the DNA is TGTGCCAGCAGTCTTGTCGGTATGACTGAAGCTTTCTTT.

This clonotype has more than one count but fewer than ten. The V gene is TRBV5-1, the J gene TRBJ2-5; 10 bases line up with TRBD2. V gave up 4 bases and J gave up 5 bases; unmatched junction bases: 11. This CDR3 comprises 16 residues. Germline CDR1 SGHRS, CDR2 YFSETQ. The CDR3 DNA follows: TGCGCCAGCAGCCGTTTTAGCGGGGGGTTTACGGAGACCCAGTACTTC. This gives the protein CASSRFSGGFTETQYF.

The chain has TRBV7-9 and TRBJ1-2; no reliable D call. CDR1 and CDR2 from the germline V gene are SEHNR and FQNEAQ (reference sequence). The CDR3 is 12 residues long. The germline V and J ends were trimmed by 6 bases and 8 bases, with 13 bases remaining between them. CDR3 protein: CASSSDKPGYTF. Here the CDR3 DNA reads TGTGCCAGCAGTTCCGACAAGCCAGGCTACACCTTC.

This clonotype appeared a few times. The chain uses TRBV20-1 and TRBJ1-1; no clear D gene. The CDR3 runs 16 residues. Germline V gives CDR1 DFQATT, CDR2 SNEGSKA (reference sequence). V was trimmed by 0 bases and J by 5 bases, leaving 19 bases between them. The CDR3 spells CSARDIAVGSRTEAFF. Here the CDR3 DNA reads TGCAGTGCTAGAGACATTGCGGTCGGCAGCAGGACTGAAGCTTTCTTT.

This CDR3 is CSAQSPYNEQFF. CDR3 bases: TGCAGTGCTCAGAGTCCCTACAATGAGCAGTTCTTC. The rearrangement joins TRBV20-1 to TRBJ2-1; D is unresolved. The CDR3 has 12 residues. V lost 5 bases to trimming and J lost 2 bases, with 7 bases between them. Per the germline V gene, CDR1 is DFQATT and CDR2 is SNEGSKA (reference sequence).

The chain recombines TRBV6-1 with TRBJ1-1; a possible D gene is TRBD1 (6 bases). CDR3 length equals 15 residues. Germline-derived CDR1 and CDR2 are MNHNS and SASEGT. The ends were cut back, 1 base at V and 0 bases at J, with 9 bases in the middle. CDR3 sequence (DNA): TGTGCCAGCAGTGAAGACCGGACAGTGAACACTGAAGCTTTCTTT. This encodes CASSEDRTVNTEAFF.

The chain carries TRBV6-1 and TRBJ2-3; 7 bases agree with TRBD1. Germline V gives CDR1 MNHNS, CDR2 SASEGT. The CDR3 length is 14 residues. Trimming removed 5 bases from V and 4 bases from J; junction bases left unmatched: 6. The DNA of the CDR3 is TGTGCCAGCAGTATTTACAGGGGAGCAGATACGCAGTATTTT. Its protein is CASSIYRGADTQYF.

The V call is TRBV7-9, the J call TRBJ2-1; possibly TRBD2 for D (6 bases). This CDR3 is 16 amino acids long. Germline V gene data show CDR1 as SEHNR and CDR2 as FQNEAQ (reference sequence). V was shortened by 5 bases and J by 3 bases, with 17 bases between the two germline ends. The CDR3 reads CASSPSTSSLYNEQFF. CDR3 DNA sequence: TGTGCCAGCAGCCCATCGACTAGTTCTCTCTACAATGAGCAGTTCTTC.

With regard to this clonotype: Sequence at one end of the junction differs from germline and may be a read error. The CDR3 DNA reads TGTGCCTGCAGCGTAGGGCCGTCGAGCTCCTACGAGCAGTACTTC. This encodes CACSVGPSSSYEQYF. The chain has TRBV9 and TRBJ2-7; D not certain. The CDR3 spans 15 residues. Germline V gene lookup returns CDR1 SGDLS and CDR2 YYNGEE.

This rearrangement joins TRBV28 to TRBJ2-5; 9 bases fit TRBD2. CDR1 MDHEN and CDR2 SYDVKM come from the germline V gene. V lost 6 bases and J lost 2; bases outside the gene matches: 19. This CDR3 has 19 residues. CDR3 amino acids: CASSDNFSPSGVPQETQYF. The DNA of the CDR3 is TGTGCCAGCAGCGACAACTTCTCCCCTAGCGGGGTCCCGCAAGAGACCCAGTACTTC.

This clonotype was counted a few times. The rearrangement joins TRBV4-3 to TRBJ1-2; D is uncertain. The CDR3 has 14 amino acids. Trimming shortened V by 0 bases and J by 8 bases, and 13 bases separated the two germline ends. Germline CDR1 is LGHNA and CDR2 is YSLEER. The CDR3 region is CASSQDRGEAGYTF. The CDR3, as DNA: TGCGCCAGCAGCCAAGATCGGGGTGAAGCGGGCTACACCTTC.

This clonotype was detected only a few times. V and J are TRBV7-9 and TRBJ2-1; D perhaps matches TRBD1 (5 bases). The germline CDR1 and CDR2 sequences are SEHNR and FQNEAQ (reference sequence). This CDR3 contains 12 residues. The ends were cut back, 10 bases at V and 7 bases at J, with 14 bases in the middle. Written as DNA, the CDR3 is TGTGCCACCCTGAGTCCAGGGAATGAGCAGTTCTTC. As protein: CATLSPGNEQFF. The whole variable domain, remainder taken from reference TRBV7-9 and TRBJ2-1, is DTGVSQNPRHKITKRGQNVTFRCDPISEHNRLYWYRQTLGQGPEFLTYFQNEAQLEKSRLLSDRFSAERPKGSFSTLEIQRTEQGDSAMYLCATLSPGNEQFFGPGTRLTVL.

This clonotype showed up just a few times. The chain employs TRBV30 and TRBJ2-5; a weak D match, TRBD1 (5 bases). TRBJ2-7 matches the DNA end more closely, so the J call is doubtful. This CDR3 comprises 13 residues. Germline assignment: CDR1 GTSNPN and CDR2 SVGIG (reference sequence). The CDR3 here is CAWSGQGANEQYF. CDR3 bases: TGTGCCTGGAGTGGGCAGGGTGCCAACGAGCAGTACTTC.

The chain employs TRBV6-5 and TRBJ1-1; D is undetermined. V was trimmed by 7 bases and J by 2 bases, leaving 8 bases between them. The V gene's germline CDR1 is MNHEY and CDR2 SVGAGI. CDR3 length: 12 amino acids. This CDR3 is CASKETNTEAFF. CDR3 in DNA: TGTGCCAGCAAGGAGACAAACACTGAAGCTTTCTTT.

This chain links TRBV4-2 with TRBJ1-2; 8 bases line up with TRBD1. The CDR3 spans 18 residues. V was pared by 1 base and J by 5 bases, with 15 bases of the junction left unmatched. The germline CDR1 and CDR2 sequences are LGHNA and YNFKEQ. The CDR3 nucleotides are TGTGCCAGCAGCCAAGGGGGGGCCACAGGGGGGCTCGGGTATGGCTACACCTTC. This sequence encodes CASSQGGATGGLGYGYTF.

The chain has TRBV20-1 and TRBJ1-1; D is unresolved. The CDR3 consists of 13 residues. In germline, CDR1 is DFQATT, CDR2 SNEGSKA (reference sequence). V dropped 3 bases and J dropped 2 bases, with 10 bases sitting between them. The CDR3 loop is CSARPKANTEAFF. CDR3 coding DNA: TGCAGTGCTAGGCCTAAGGCCAACACTGAAGCTTTCTTT.

CDR3 DNA: TGTGCCACCAGTGATCCTGTGGAGACCCAGTACTTC. Residues: CATSDPVETQYF. The chain couples TRBV24-1 to TRBJ2-5; no clear D. Deletions cut 3 bases from V and 5 bases from J, with 6 bases between. CDR3 length equals 12 residues. Germline assignment: CDR1 KGHDR and CDR2 SFDVKD.

Only a few counts were recorded for this clonotype. The CDR3 protein is CASSPRLGAFGDEQFF. Here the CDR3 DNA reads TGTGCCAGCTCACCGCGGCTCGGGGCCTTTGGGGATGAGCAGTTCTTC. The genes are TRBV18 and TRBJ2-1; D tentatively reads TRBD1 or TRBD2 (5 bases each). Trimming removed 3 bases at V and 8 bases at J, with 20 bases between. CDR1 and CDR2 from the germline V gene are KGHSH and LQKENI. The CDR3 is made up of 16 amino acids. Full variable domain (rest looked up from reference TRBV18 and TRBJ2-1): NAGVMQNPRHLVRRRGQEARLRCSPMKGHSHVYWYRQLPEEGLKFMVYLQKENIIDESGMPKERFSAEFPKEGPSILRIQQVVRGDSAAYFCASSPRLGAFGDEQFFGPGTRLTVL.

The rearrangement links TRBV18 to TRBJ1-4; D perhaps matches TRBD1 (6 bases). Germline assignment: CDR1 KGHSH and CDR2 LQKENI. The CDR3 has 15 residues. Trimming pared 6 bases from V and 7 bases from J, leaving 18 bases between. CDR3 loop: CASSPPGGAGEKLFF. CDR3 DNA sequence: TGTGCCAGCTCGCCTCCGGGGGGCGCAGGTGAAAAACTGTTTTTT.

The gene calls are TRBV20-1 and TRBJ2-3; TRBD2 agrees at 9 bases. This CDR3 region has 18 residues. In germline, CDR1 is DFQATT, CDR2 SNEGSKA (reference sequence). V shed 3 bases and J 0 bases; nucleotides not matched to a gene: 13. CDR3 nucleotides: TGCAGTGCTAGGAGGCCGACCCGTAGCGGGGGTAGCACAGATACGCAGTATTTT. Translated, it gives CSARRPTRSGGSTDTQYF.

A few counts support this clonotype. The rearrangement joins TRBV4-3 to TRBJ1-5; 8 bases map to TRBD1. The CDR3 is 14 residues long. The germline V gene has CDR1 LGHNA and CDR2 YSLEER. V shed 0 bases, J shed 7 bases, and the junction held 2 bases outside the gene matches. CDR3 coding DNA: TGCGCCAGCAGCCAAGACAGGGGGCAACAGCCCCAGCATTTT. Protein sequence: CASSQDRGQQPQHF.

This clonotype was recorded many times. This chain links TRBV29-1 with TRBJ2-7; 7 bases are a match to TRBD1. CDR3 length equals 13 residues. V lost 5 bases, J lost 0 bases, and 4 bases stayed unmatched. The germline CDR1 and CDR2 sequences are SQVTM and ANQGSEA. The CDR3 reads CSVLNRGSYEQYF. The CDR3 nucleotides read TGCAGCGTTCTTAACAGGGGCTCCTACGAGCAGTACTTC.

This clonotype was counted a few times. This chain links TRBV12-3 or TRBV12-4 with TRBJ1-2; weak D call: TRBD1 (6 bases). CDR3 length: 14 amino acids. V lost 3 bases and J 2 bases, leaving 10 bases between the germline ends. The CDR3 DNA reads as TGTGCCAGCAGTTTTCAGGGGTGGAACTATGGCTACACCTTC. Translation gives CASSFQGWNYGYTF.

This clonotype was observed a few times. V gene TRBV18 combines with J gene TRBJ2-3; 12 bases match TRBD1. From germline, CDR1 is KGHSH and CDR2 LQKENI. J gave up 11 bases and V 1 base, and 16 bases lay outside the gene matches. The CDR3 length is 18 residues. Here the CDR3 reads CASSPQLRDRGRNNEQYF. DNA for the CDR3: TGTGCCAGCTCACCACAATTAAGGGACAGGGGGCGGAACAACGAGCAGTATTTT.